This TCR beta chain came from a study of CD8 T cells in ankylosing spondylitis. Germline loops: CDR1 GTSNPN, CDR2 SVGIG (reference sequence). Between the trimmed V and J ends, which lost 3 bases and 3 bases, there was a span of 14 bases. The CDR3 runs 14 residues. Whole-study results and caveats: Disease-linked clones displayed a CD8+ phenotype and appeared relatively rarely in peripheral blood. Significant enrichment of disease-linked clones was reported in matched ankylosing spondylitis synovial fluid. Ankylosing spondylitis blood seemed to carry a telltale TCR beta motif made of about 8 highly homologous variants.

For TCR beta, libraries came from quantitative 5'-RACE with molecular barcodes. TCRdb re-called the 5' RACE reads through MiXCR, storing one row per CDR3 protein. The table has 800,000 to 900,000 distinct CDR3 sequences, 10% to 15% seen once. For this clonotype: The antigen remains undetermined.

The sequencing sample was made of blood, either unsorted or a sorted T cell fraction (not recorded which). The receptor's source is a male donor with ankylosing spondylitis. The chain couples TRBV30 to TRBJ1-2, with no clear D. The CDR3 spells CAWRLWAMDYGYTF. The CDR3 region has the DNA TGTGCCTGGAGACTGTGGGCGATGGACTATGGCTACACCTTC.